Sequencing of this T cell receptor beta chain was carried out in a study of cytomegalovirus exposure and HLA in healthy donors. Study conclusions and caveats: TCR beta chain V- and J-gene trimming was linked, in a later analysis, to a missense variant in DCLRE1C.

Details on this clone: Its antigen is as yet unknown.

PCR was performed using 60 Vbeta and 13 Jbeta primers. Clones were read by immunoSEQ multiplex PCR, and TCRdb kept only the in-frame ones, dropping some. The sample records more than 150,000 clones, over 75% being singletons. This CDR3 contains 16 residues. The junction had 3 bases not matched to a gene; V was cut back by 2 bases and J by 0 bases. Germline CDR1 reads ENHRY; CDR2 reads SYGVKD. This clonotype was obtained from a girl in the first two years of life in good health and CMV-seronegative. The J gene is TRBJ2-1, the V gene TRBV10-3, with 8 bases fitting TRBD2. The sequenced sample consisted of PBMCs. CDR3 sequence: CAISEQSGSSYNEQFF. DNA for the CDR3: TGTGCCATCAGTGAGCAGAGCGGGAGCTCCTACAATGAGCAGTTCTTC.